The 28 T cell receptor beta chains in this list originate from one sample, sequenced in a study of blood T cell repertoires in COVID-19. The data were produced by immunoSEQ multiplex PCR, yet TCRdb's version contains in-frame clones alone and is incomplete. The sample comprises some 100,000 clones, 85% to 90% of which are singletons, and 5.2% rests with the top ten. The sample comprised peripheral blood. Every receptor here comes from a woman of 80 years or more with active COVID-19.

This clone appeared once. This chain connects TRBV19 to TRBJ2-1; D perhaps matches TRBD2 (6 bases). Germline V gives CDR1 LNHDA, CDR2 SQIVND (reference sequence). The CDR3 has 15 residues. V lost 10 bases to trimming and J lost 1 base, with 17 bases between them. The CDR3 DNA sequence: TGTGCCACCACGGGGCGGGACCAATCCTACAATGAGCAGTTCTTC. Translated, it gives CATTGRDQSYNEQFF.

V is TRBV11-2 and J is TRBJ2-3; 9 bases fit TRBD2. V trimming: 2 bases; J trimming: 2 bases; junction bases outside the gene matches: 5. This CDR3 comprises 16 residues. In germline, CDR1 is SGHAT, CDR2 FQNNGV. The CDR3 DNA reads TGTGCCAGCAGCTTACGGGCTAGCGGGGTCACAGATACGCAGTATTTT. Its translation: CASSLRASGVTDTQYF.

V usage is TRBV2 and J usage is TRBJ1-2; the D is unclear. CDR3 size: 13 residues. Looked up from germline, CDR1 is SNHLY and CDR2 is FYNNEI. Trimming pared 6 bases from V and 4 bases from J, leaving 12 bases between. The CDR3, as DNA: TGTGCCAGCAGGAGGCCGGATATCTATGGCTACACCTTC. It is translated as CASRRPDIYGYTF.

V is TRBV6-2 or TRBV6-3 and J is TRBJ2-5; D perhaps matches TRBD2 (6 bases). V lost 6 bases and J 0 bases, leaving 11 bases between the germline ends. The germline V gene encodes CDR1 MNHEY and CDR2 SVGEGT. This CDR3 region has 14 residues. As DNA, the CDR3 is TGTGCCAGCAGCGAGGAGGGGTACCAAGAGACCCAGTACTTC. Its translation is CASSEEGYQETQYF.

The CDR3 is CASSYTGRENEQYF. In nucleotides, the CDR3 is TGTGCCAGCAGCTATACAGGGAGAGAGAACGAGCAGTACTTC. The V and J genes are TRBV5-5 and TRBJ2-7, with a possible D match to TRBD1 (6 bases). Germline assignment: CDR1 SGHKS and CDR2 YYEKEE (reference sequence). V was clipped by 3 bases and J by 5 bases, with 15 bases between them. The CDR3 is 14 residues long.

CDR3: CASSSKPAVNTDTQYF. The CDR3 bases are TGTGCCAGCAGCTCAAAACCAGCGGTAAACACAGATACGCAGTATTTT. The chain links TRBV7-3 to TRBJ2-3, with a possible D match to TRBD2 (5 bases). Trimming shortened V by 4 bases and J by 2 bases, and 16 bases separated the two germline ends. The CDR3 has 16 amino acids. In germline, CDR1 is SGHTA, CDR2 FQGTGA.

The genes are TRBV19 and TRBJ2-5, with D maybe TRBD2 (7 bases). Germline CDR1 and CDR2: LNHDA and SQIVND (reference sequence). The length of the CDR3 is 11 residues. Between the trimmed V and J ends, which lost 3 bases and 9 bases, there was a span of 8 bases. In DNA, the CDR3 is TGTGCCAGTAGTATCGGGGGGCCCCAGTACTTC. Encoded protein: CASSIGGPQYF.

The rearrangement uses TRBV7-9 and TRBJ2-7, with 7 bases fitting TRBD2. The germline V gene encodes CDR1 SEHNR and CDR2 FQNEAQ (reference sequence). This CDR3 has 14 amino acids. The V and J ends lost 3 bases and 1 base, in that order; junction bases with no gene match: 3. The CDR3 nucleotides are TGTGCCAGCAGCTTCAGCGGGGAGTCCTACGAGCAGTACTTC. This translates into CASSFSGESYEQYF. Combining the CDR3 with reference TRBV7-9 and TRBJ2-7 gives the whole variable domain DTGVSQNPRHKITKRGQNVTFRCDPISEHNRLYWYRQTLGQGPEFLTYFQNEAQLEKSRLLSDRFSAERPKGSFSTLEIQRTEQGDSAMYLCASSFSGESYEQYFGPGTRLTVT.

The chain is built from TRBV9 and TRBJ2-3; unclear D gene. V was clipped by 0 bases and J by 2 bases, with 10 bases between them. Per the germline V gene, CDR1 is SGDLS and CDR2 is YYNGEE. The CDR3 totals 15 residues. The CDR3 DNA sequence: TGTGCCAGCAGCGTAGGAGGTGGGTTCACAGATACGCAGTATTTT. Its protein is CASSVGGGFTDTQYF.

The chain recombines TRBV24-1 with TRBJ2-1, with TRBD2 as a possible D gene (7 bases). Germline loops: CDR1 KGHDR, CDR2 SFDVKD. V shed 5 bases and J shed 5 bases, with 15 bases lying between them. This CDR3 is built from 15 residues. The CDR3 loop is CATSGLSGGHNEQFF. The DNA for the CDR3 is TGTGCCACCAGTGGACTGTCGGGGGGCCACAATGAGCAGTTCTTC.

The V gene is TRBV29-1, the J gene TRBJ1-2, with D perhaps TRBD1 (6 bases). CDR1 SQVTM and CDR2 ANQGSEA come from the germline V gene. CDR3 length: 12 amino acids. V lost 6 bases to trimming and J lost 4 bases, with 12 bases between them. In DNA form, the CDR3 reads TGCAGCGTCTTACAGGGTAGCTATGGCTACACCTTC. Translation gives CSVLQGSYGYTF.

In this sample, this clone turned up a few times. CDR3 in amino acids: CASSLREVGTEAFF. In nucleotides, the CDR3 is TGTGCCAGCAGCTTAAGGGAGGTCGGCACTGAAGCTTTCTTT. V and J are TRBV7-9 and TRBJ1-1; D not resolved. The CDR3 runs 14 residues. Trimming removed 2 bases at V and 4 bases at J, with 11 bases between. Germline V lookup: CDR1 SEHNR, CDR2 FQNEAQ (reference sequence).

V is TRBV20-1 and J is TRBJ2-1; D might be TRBD1 (7 bases). V was trimmed by 3 bases and J by 3 bases, leaving 12 bases between them. CDR3 size: 14 residues. Germline values: CDR1 DFQATT, CDR2 SNEGSKA (reference sequence). The CDR3 sequence is CSASLQGGYNEQFF. The CDR3 coding sequence is TGCAGTGCTAGTCTCCAGGGGGGCTACAATGAGCAGTTCTTC.

The gene calls are TRBV2 and TRBJ1-5, with TRBD1 matching over 8 bases. Germline CDR1 reads SNHLY; CDR2 reads FYNNEI. V was clipped by 4 bases and J by 2 bases; unmatched bases: 4. The CDR3 consists of 15 residues. CDR3: CASSVQTGGNQPQHF. For the CDR3, the DNA is TGTGCCAGCAGTGTCCAGACAGGGGGCAATCAGCCCCAGCATTTT.

The V and J genes are TRBV9 and TRBJ2-3; 13 bases are shared with TRBD2. Germline V gives CDR1 SGDLS, CDR2 YYNGEE. The CDR3 covers 17 residues. The junction had 6 bases not matched to a gene; V was cut back by 0 bases and J by 5 bases. The CDR3 region has the DNA TGTGCCAGCAGCGTAGCCCCACTAGCGGGAGGGCAAGATACGCAGTATTTT. This translates into CASSVAPLAGGQDTQYF.

This sequence joins TRBV4-2 and TRBJ2-2; 8 bases line up with TRBD2. Germline loops: CDR1 LGHNA, CDR2 YNFKEQ. The V segment lost 1 base and the J segment 5 bases; nucleotides outside the gene matches: 3. The CDR3 contains 15 residues. For the CDR3, the DNA is TGTGCCAGCAGCCAAGCGGGAGGGGTGACCGGGGAGCTGTTTTTT. Its protein product is CASSQAGGVTGELFF.

CDR3 amino acids: CASGTSGRAKFF. DNA of the CDR3: TGTGCCAGCGGGACTAGCGGGAGGGCTAAGTTCTTC. The chain links TRBV19 to TRBJ2-1, with 16 bases identical to TRBD2. Germline CDR1 LNHDA, CDR2 SQIVND (reference sequence). V lost 9 bases and J lost 14; bases outside the gene matches: 4. CDR3 length: 12 amino acids.

CDR3 bases: TGTGCCAGCAGCCAAGGGACTAAGTACGAGCAGTACTTC. As protein: CASSQGTKYEQYF. The chain combines TRBV3-1 (or the pseudogene TRBV3-2) with TRBJ2-7, with D possibly matching TRBD2 (6 bases). CDR3 length: 13 amino acids. The germline V gene encodes CDR1 LGHDT and CDR2 YNNKEL (reference sequence). The V end lost 1 base, the J end lost 4 bases, and 8 bases lay between the germline ends.

The chain couples TRBV6-5 to TRBJ2-7, with TRBD1 as a possible D gene (6 bases). From germline, CDR1 is MNHEY and CDR2 SVGAGI. This CDR3 contains 15 residues. The germline V and J ends were trimmed by 6 bases and 0 bases, with 15 bases remaining between them. CDR3 sequence reads: CASSYQGWSSYEQYF. The CDR3 coding sequence is TGTGCCAGCAGCTACCAGGGGTGGTCCTCCTACGAGCAGTACTTC.

The gene calls are TRBV28 and TRBJ2-3, with D unresolved. CDR1 and CDR2 from the germline V gene are MDHEN and SYDVKM. The CDR3 has 13 amino acids. Trimming took off 6 bases at V and 1 base at J, with 8 bases between the two ends. CDR3 sequence reads: CASSQSGTDTQYF. The CDR3 DNA reads TGTGCCAGCAGCCAATCGGGCACAGATACGCAGTATTTT. The whole variable domain, filled in from reference TRBV28 and TRBJ2-3, reads DVKVTQSSRYLVKRTGEKVFLECVQDMDHENMFWYRQDPGLGLRLIYFSYDVKMKEKGDIPEGYSVSREKKERFSLILESASTNQTSMYLCASSQSGTDTQYFGPGTRLTVL.

V gene TRBV28 combines with J gene TRBJ1-1; a possible D gene is TRBD1 (5 bases). With 7 bases removed from V and 2 bases from J, the gap between germline ends came to 8 bases. The CDR3 covers 12 residues. Germline CDR1 MDHEN, CDR2 SYDVKM. The DNA for the CDR3 is TGTGCCAGCAAGACAGCCAACACTGAAGCTTTCTTT. Amino acid sequence: CASKTANTEAFF.

The chain carries TRBV2 and TRBJ2-5; 14 bases line up with TRBD2. The J segment lost 5 bases and the V segment lost 8 bases, leaving 10 bases of the junction unmatched. Germline V gene lookup returns CDR1 SNHLY and CDR2 FYNNEI. The CDR3 has 16 amino acids. The CDR3 is CASAERGLAGVETQYF. The DNA of the CDR3 is TGTGCCAGCGCCGAGAGGGGACTAGCGGGAGTGGAGACCCAGTACTTC. Together with reference TRBV2 and TRBJ2-5, the CDR3 gives the full variable domain: EPEVTQTPSHQVTQMGQEVILRCVPISNHLYFYWYRQILGQKVEFLVSFYNNEISEKSEIFDDQFSVERPDGSNFTLKIRSTKLEDSAMYFCASAERGLAGVETQYFGPGTRLLVL.

This chain uses TRBV7-8 with TRBJ2-5, with D possibly TRBD1 on 5 matching bases. V dropped 5 bases and J dropped 4 bases, with 11 bases sitting between them. The CDR3 loop spans 13 amino acids. Germline assignment: CDR1 SGHVS and CDR2 FQNEAQ. CDR3 DNA sequence: TGTGCCAGCAGCAGACAGTTAGCAGAGACCCAGTACTTC. Translating it yields CASSRQLAETQYF. Full variable domain (remainder filled in from reference TRBV7-8 and TRBJ2-5): GAGVSQSPRYKVAKRGQDVALRCDPISGHVSLFWYQQALGQGPEFLTYFQNEAQLDKSGLPSDRFFAERPEGSVSTLKIQRTQQEDSAVYLCASSRQLAETQYFGPGTRLLVL.

The chain links TRBV14 to TRBJ2-7; D might be TRBD1 (6 bases). The germline V gene encodes CDR1 SGHDN and CDR2 FVKESK. This CDR3 comprises 14 residues. The germline V and J ends were trimmed by 3 bases and 3 bases, with 12 bases remaining between them. For the CDR3, the DNA is TGTGCCAGCAGCCATCGGGACACTTACTACGAGCAGTACTTC. Protein: CASSHRDTYYEQYF.

The chain links TRBV27 to TRBJ1-3, with D perhaps TRBD1 (6 bases). The V end lost 0 bases, the J end lost 0 bases, and 9 bases lay between the germline ends. Germline loops: CDR1 MNHEY, CDR2 SMNVEV (reference sequence). CDR3 length: 16 amino acids. The CDR3 nucleotides are TGTGCCAGCAGTTTATCAGGGGGGGGCTCTGGAAACACCATATATTTT. Encoded protein: CASSLSGGGSGNTIYF.

This clone was detected once. The chain couples TRBV30 to TRBJ2-5; 12 bases line up with TRBD2. V lost 1 base to trimming and J lost 6 bases; unmatched junction nucleotides: 3. Germline V gives CDR1 GTSNPN, CDR2 SVGIG (reference sequence). The CDR3 has 14 residues. The CDR3 region is CAWSGTSGKKTQYF. The CDR3 DNA follows: TGTGCCTGGAGTGGGACTAGCGGGAAGAAGACCCAGTACTTC. Supplemented by reference TRBV30 and TRBJ2-5, the full variable domain reads SQTIHQWPATLVQPVGSPLSLECTVEGTSNPNLYWYRQAAGRGLQLLFYSVGIGQISSEVPQNLSASRPQDRQFILSSKKLLLSDSGFYLCAWSGTSGKKTQYFGPGTRLLVL.

CDR3 sequence (DNA): TGTGCCAGTAAATTAGAGCGGCAGCACACTGAAGCTTTCTTT. Translating it yields CASKLERQHTEAFF. This sequence joins TRBV19 and TRBJ1-1, with no clear D. Trimming removed 7 bases from V and 3 bases from J, with 15 bases in between. The CDR3 is made up of 14 amino acids. Per germline, CDR1 LNHDA and CDR2 SQIVND (reference sequence).

The rearrangement links TRBV7-2 to TRBJ2-7; D is possibly TRBD1 (5 bases). From germline, CDR1 is SGHTA and CDR2 FQGNSA. CDR3 size: 14 residues. V shed 1 base and J shed 3 bases, with 10 bases lying between them. The chain's CDR3 is CASSLDRFDYEQYF. The CDR3 nucleotides are TGTGCCAGCAGCTTAGACAGGTTTGACTACGAGCAGTACTTC.